Sequencing of this TCR beta chain was carried out in a study of cytomegalovirus exposure and HLA in healthy donors. Per the germline V gene, CDR1 is MGHRA and CDR2 is YSYEKL. V was shortened by 1 base and J by 1 base, with 10 bases between the two germline ends. This CDR3 is 15 amino acids long. Points from the study as a whole: A highly shared variant cluster was judged a likely technical artifact. The study designated 150 to 200 TCR beta chains cytomegalovirus-associated. Using a false discovery rate of 0.05, a later analysis showed that 15,000 to 20,000 TCR beta sequences were associated with HLA alleles. For most TCR beta V segments, an earlier analysis put the productive rate at about 87% or about 30% of the time.

The PCR ran on 60 Vbeta and 13 Jbeta primers. TCRdb's table, derived via immunoSEQ multiplex PCR, lists solely in-frame clones and lacks some. The sample has approximately 59,000 clones; 65% to 70% are singletons. A remark on this clone: Its antigen is not known.

This TCR was sampled from a man aged 40-55 years in good health and CMV-seropositive. Sequencing was done on a sample of PBMCs. The rearrangement links TRBV4-1 to TRBJ1-1; no clear D gene. The CDR3 region is CASSQAGVKNTEAFF. CDR3 sequence (DNA): TGCGCCAGCAGCCAAGCCGGGGTCAAGAACACTGAAGCTTTCTTT.